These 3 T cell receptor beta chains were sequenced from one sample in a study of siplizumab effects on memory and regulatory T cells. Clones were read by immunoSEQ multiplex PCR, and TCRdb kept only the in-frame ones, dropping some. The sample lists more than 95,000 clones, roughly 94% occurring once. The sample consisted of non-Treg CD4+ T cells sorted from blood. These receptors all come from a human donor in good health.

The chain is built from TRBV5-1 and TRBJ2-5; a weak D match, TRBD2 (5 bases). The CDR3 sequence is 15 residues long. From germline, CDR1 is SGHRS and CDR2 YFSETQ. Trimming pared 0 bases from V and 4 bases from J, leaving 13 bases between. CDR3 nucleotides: TGCGCCAGCAGCTTGGCGGTCCGGGAACTAGAGACCCAGTACTTC. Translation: CASSLAVRELETQYF.

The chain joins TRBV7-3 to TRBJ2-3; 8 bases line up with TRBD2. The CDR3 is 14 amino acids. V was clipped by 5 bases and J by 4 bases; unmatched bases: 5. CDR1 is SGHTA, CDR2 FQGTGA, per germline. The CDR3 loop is CASSPGTRADTQYF. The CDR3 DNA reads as TGTGCCAGCAGCCCCGGGACTAGGGCAGATACGCAGTATTTT. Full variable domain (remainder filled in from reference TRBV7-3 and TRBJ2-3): GAGVSQTPSNKVTEKGKYVELRCDPISGHTALYWYRQSLGQGPEFLIYFQGTGAADDSGLPNDRFFAVRPEGSVSTLKIQRTERGDSAVYLCASSPGTRADTQYFGPGTRLTVL.

CDR3 DNA sequence: TGTGCCAGCAGTTCGGTGGTCACTGAAGCTTTCTTT. It specifies CASSSVVTEAFF. This rearrangement joins TRBV28 to TRBJ1-1, with D unclear. V was clipped by 4 bases and J by 4 bases, with 7 bases between them. Germline values: CDR1 MDHEN, CDR2 SYDVKM. The CDR3 is 12 residues long.